The 7 T cell receptor beta chains below were found in one sample sequenced in a study of OX40 agonist ivuxolimab in advanced cancers. Assay: immunoSEQ multiplex PCR; the TCRdb copy retains only in-frame clones and omits some. The repertoire includes roughly 120,000 clones, approximately 89% of them detected once, and approximately 0.29% sits in the top ten. The sequencing here drew on CD4+ or CD8+ T cells sorted from blood, taken in a trial of the OX40 agonist ivuxolimab. Receptor source: an adult with an advanced solid tumor such as melanoma, head and neck, liver or kidney cancer.

This sequence joins TRBV9 and TRBJ2-3; D remains ambiguous. V was cut by 0 bases and J by 4 bases, with 9 bases left in between. The CDR3 has 14 residues. Germline V gives CDR1 SGDLS, CDR2 YYNGEE. CDR3 sequence (DNA): TGTGCCAGCAGCGTAGCAGGCCGGCCAGATACGCAGTATTTT. Its translation: CASSVAGRPDTQYF. The full variable domain, its missing parts supplied by reference TRBV9 and TRBJ2-3, is DSGVTQTPKHLITATGQRVTLRCSPRSGDLSVYWYQQSLDQGLQFLIQYYNGEERAKGNILERFSAQQFPDLHSELNLSSLELGDSALYFCASSVAGRPDTQYFGPGTRLTVL.

The genes are TRBV6-1 and TRBJ2-7; possible D gene TRBD1, 6 bases. Per germline, CDR1 MNHNS and CDR2 SASEGT. Trimming removed 0 bases at V and 5 bases at J, with 11 bases between. There are 14 residues in the CDR3. The CDR3 DNA is TGTGCCAGCAGTGAAGCAGGGACAAGTAACGAGCAGTACTTC. Translated: CASSEAGTSNEQYF.

The chain links TRBV9 to TRBJ1-5; D uncertain. Germline-derived CDR1 and CDR2 are SGDLS and YYNGEE. The CDR3 runs 14 residues. Between the trimmed V and J ends, which lost 6 bases and 5 bases, there was a span of 15 bases. The CDR3 loop reads CASTLGLGDQPQHF. The DNA for the CDR3 is TGTGCCAGCACTTTAGGACTTGGGGATCAGCCCCAGCATTTT.

The V and J genes are TRBV2 and TRBJ1-1; D possibly corresponds to TRBD1 (6 bases). The CDR3 loop spans 13 amino acids. CDR1 is SNHLY and CDR2 is FYNNEI in the germline V gene. V was trimmed by 8 bases and J by 0 bases, leaving 10 bases between them. DNA of the CDR3: TGTGCCAGCGGAGGACAGCTGAACACTGAAGCTTTCTTT. As protein: CASGGQLNTEAFF.

The chain recombines TRBV10-3 with TRBJ1-2; D gene ambiguous. Germline loops: CDR1 ENHRY, CDR2 SYGVKD. Trimming stripped 8 bases from V and 5 bases from J, with 18 bases between. The CDR3 is made up of 14 amino acids. In DNA form, the CDR3 reads TGTGCCATCCAGAAGGCCGAGGTCGGGTATGGCTACACCTTC. Encoded protein: CAIQKAEVGYGYTF.

In the case of this clone: At one end, the junction sequence differs from germline, possibly due to a read error. The chain uses TRBV7-7 and TRBJ2-2; D may be TRBD1 (6 bases). Germline CDR1 reads SSHAT; CDR2 reads FNYEAQ (reference sequence). The CDR3 is made up of 14 amino acids. The CDR3 DNA reads TGTGCTAGCAGCTCCATGACAGGACCCGGGGAGCTGTTTTTT. Residues: CASSSMTGPGELFF.

The chain has TRBV5-1 and TRBJ1-1; TRBD1 agrees at 9 bases. CDR3 size: 17 residues. After removal of 3 bases from V and 6 bases from J, the junction contained 15 bases not matched to a gene. Germline V gene lookup returns CDR1 SGHRS and CDR2 YFSETQ. The CDR3 sequence is CASSSRTGGGGGSEAFF. The CDR3, as DNA: TGCGCCAGCAGCTCTCGTACAGGGGGCGGTGGTGGTTCTGAAGCTTTCTTT.